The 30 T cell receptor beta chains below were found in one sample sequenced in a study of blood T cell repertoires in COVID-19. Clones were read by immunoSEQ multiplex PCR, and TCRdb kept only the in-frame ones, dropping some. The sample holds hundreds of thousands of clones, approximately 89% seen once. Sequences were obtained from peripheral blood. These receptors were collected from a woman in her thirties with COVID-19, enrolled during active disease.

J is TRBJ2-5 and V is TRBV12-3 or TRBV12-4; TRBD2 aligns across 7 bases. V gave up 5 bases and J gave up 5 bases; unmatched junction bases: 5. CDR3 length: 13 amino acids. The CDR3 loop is CASSKTSWETQYF. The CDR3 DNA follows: TGTGCCAGCAGTAAGACTAGCTGGGAGACCCAGTACTTC.

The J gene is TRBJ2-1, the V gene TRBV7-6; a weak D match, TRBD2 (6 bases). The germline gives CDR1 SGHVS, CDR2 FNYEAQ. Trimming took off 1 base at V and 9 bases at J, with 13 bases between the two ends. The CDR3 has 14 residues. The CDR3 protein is CASSLELEGSEQFF. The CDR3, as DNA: TGTGCCAGCAGCTTAGAGTTGGAGGGTAGTGAGCAGTTCTTC.

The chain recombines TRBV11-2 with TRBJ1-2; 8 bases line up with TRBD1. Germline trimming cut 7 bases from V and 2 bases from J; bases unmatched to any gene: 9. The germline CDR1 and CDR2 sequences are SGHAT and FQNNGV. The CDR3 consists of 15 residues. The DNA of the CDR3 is TGTGCCAGCAACCCCAGGCCAGGGGGCAACTATGGCTACACCTTC. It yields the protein CASNPRPGGNYGYTF.

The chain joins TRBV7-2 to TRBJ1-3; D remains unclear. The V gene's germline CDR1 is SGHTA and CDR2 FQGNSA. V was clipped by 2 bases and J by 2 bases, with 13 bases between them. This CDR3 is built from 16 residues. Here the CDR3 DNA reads TGTGCCAGCAGCTTACTTCCGGGATCCACTGGAAACACCATATATTTT. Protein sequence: CASSLLPGSTGNTIYF.

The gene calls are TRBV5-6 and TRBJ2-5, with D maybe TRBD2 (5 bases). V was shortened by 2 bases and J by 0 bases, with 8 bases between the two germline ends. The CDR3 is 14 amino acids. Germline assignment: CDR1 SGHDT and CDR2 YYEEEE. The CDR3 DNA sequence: TGTGCCAGCAGCTTACTAGTGTACCAAGAGACCCAGTACTTC. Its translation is CASSLLVYQETQYF.

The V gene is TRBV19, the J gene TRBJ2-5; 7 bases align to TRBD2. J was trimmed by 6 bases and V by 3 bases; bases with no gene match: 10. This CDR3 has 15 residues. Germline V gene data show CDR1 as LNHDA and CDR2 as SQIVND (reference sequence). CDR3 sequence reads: CASSMTFGRPKTQYF. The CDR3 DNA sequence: TGTGCCAGTAGTATGACGTTCGGGAGGCCCAAGACCCAGTACTTC. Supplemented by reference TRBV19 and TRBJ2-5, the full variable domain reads DGGITQSPKYLFRKEGQNVTLSCEQNLNHDAMYWYRQDPGQGLRLIYYSQIVNDFQKGDIAEGYSVSREKKESFPLTVTSAQKNPTAFYLCASSMTFGRPKTQYFGPGTRLLVL.

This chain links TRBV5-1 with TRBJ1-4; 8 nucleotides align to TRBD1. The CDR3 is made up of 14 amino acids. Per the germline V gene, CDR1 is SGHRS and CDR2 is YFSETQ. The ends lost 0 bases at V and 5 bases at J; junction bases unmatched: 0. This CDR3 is CASSLGTGNEKLFF. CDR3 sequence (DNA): TGCGCCAGCAGCTTGGGGACAGGGAATGAAAAACTGTTTTTT.

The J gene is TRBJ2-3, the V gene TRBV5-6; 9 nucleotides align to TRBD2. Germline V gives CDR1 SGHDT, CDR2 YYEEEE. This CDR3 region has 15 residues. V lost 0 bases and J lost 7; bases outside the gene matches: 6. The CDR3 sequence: CASSLALAGFNTQYF. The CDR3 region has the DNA TGTGCCAGCAGCTTGGCCCTAGCGGGGTTCAATACGCAGTATTTT.

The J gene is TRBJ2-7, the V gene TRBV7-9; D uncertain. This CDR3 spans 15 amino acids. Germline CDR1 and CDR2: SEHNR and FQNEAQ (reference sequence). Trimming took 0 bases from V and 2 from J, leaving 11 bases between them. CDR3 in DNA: TGTGCCAGCAGCTTAGCCGTTGCGAGCGCCTACGAGCAGTACTTC. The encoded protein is CASSLAVASAYEQYF.

CDR3 in DNA: TGTGCCAGCTCACCAAGCGGGGGGGCTTCAGAGACCCAGTACTTC. The encoded protein is CASSPSGGASETQYF. This chain links TRBV18 with TRBJ2-5, with TRBD2 identical over 10 bases. The CDR3 contains 15 residues. Germline-derived CDR1 and CDR2 are KGHSH and LQKENI. V lost 2 bases and J lost 4; bases outside the gene matches: 4. Looking up the rest from reference TRBV18 and TRBJ2-5 gives the full variable domain: NAGVMQNPRHLVRRRGQEARLRCSPMKGHSHVYWYRQLPEEGLKFMVYLQKENIIDESGMPKERFSAEFPKEGPSILRIQQVVRGDSAAYFCASSPSGGASETQYFGPGTRLLVL.

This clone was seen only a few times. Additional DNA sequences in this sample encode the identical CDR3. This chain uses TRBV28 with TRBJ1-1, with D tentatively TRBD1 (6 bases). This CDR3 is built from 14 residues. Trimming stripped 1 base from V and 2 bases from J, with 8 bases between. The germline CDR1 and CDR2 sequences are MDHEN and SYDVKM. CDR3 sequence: CASSLLGGNTEAFF. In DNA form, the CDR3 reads TGTGCCAGCAGTTTATTAGGGGGAAACACTGAAGCTTTCTTT.

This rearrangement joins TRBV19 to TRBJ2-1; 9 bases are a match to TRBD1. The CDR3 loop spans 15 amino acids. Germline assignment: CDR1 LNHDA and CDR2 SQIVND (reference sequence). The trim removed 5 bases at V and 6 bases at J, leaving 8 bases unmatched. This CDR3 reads CASSLVGQGPNEQFF. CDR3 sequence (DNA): TGTGCCAGTAGTTTGGTGGGACAGGGTCCCAATGAGCAGTTCTTC.

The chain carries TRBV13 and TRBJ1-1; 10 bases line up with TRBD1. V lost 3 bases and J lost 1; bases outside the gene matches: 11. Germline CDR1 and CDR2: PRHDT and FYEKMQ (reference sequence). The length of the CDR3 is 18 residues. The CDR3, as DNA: TGTGCCAGCAGCTTCATCAGGACAGGGGGATTGTGGAACACTGAAGCTTTCTTT. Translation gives CASSFIRTGGLWNTEAFF.

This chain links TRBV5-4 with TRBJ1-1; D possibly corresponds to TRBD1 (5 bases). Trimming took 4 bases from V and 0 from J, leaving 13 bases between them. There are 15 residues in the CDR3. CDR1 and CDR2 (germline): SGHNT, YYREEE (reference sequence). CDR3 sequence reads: CASSTSGLLNTEAFF. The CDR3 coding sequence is TGTGCCAGCAGCACATCGGGACTTCTGAACACTGAAGCTTTCTTT.

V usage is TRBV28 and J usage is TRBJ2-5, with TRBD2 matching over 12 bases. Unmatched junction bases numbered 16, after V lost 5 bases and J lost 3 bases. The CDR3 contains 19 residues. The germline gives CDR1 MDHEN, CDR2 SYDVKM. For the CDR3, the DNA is TGTGCCAGCAGTCCCAGAGCTTACACCCTAGCGGGGGGGGAAGAGACCCAGTACTTC. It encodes CASSPRAYTLAGGEETQYF.

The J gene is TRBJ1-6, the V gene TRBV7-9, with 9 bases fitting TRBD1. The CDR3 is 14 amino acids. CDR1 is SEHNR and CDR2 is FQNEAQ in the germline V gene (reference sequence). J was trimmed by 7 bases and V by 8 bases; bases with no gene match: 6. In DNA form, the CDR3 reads TGTGCCAGCCGACAACAGGGGGCGAATTCACCCCTCCACTTT. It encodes CASRQQGANSPLHF.

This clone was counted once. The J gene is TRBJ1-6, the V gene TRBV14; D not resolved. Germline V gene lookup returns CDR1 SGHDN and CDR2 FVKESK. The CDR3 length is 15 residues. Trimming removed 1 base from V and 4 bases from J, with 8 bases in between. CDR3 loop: CASSQAGRYNSPLHF. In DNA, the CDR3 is TGTGCCAGCAGCCAAGCCGGCAGGTATAATTCACCCCTCCACTTT.

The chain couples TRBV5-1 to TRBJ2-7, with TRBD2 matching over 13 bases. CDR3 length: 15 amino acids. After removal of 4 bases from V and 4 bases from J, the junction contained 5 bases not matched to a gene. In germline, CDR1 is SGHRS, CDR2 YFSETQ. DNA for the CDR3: TGCGCCAGCAGCGACCGACTAGCGGGGGGTTACGAGCAGTACTTC. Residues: CASSDRLAGGYEQYF.

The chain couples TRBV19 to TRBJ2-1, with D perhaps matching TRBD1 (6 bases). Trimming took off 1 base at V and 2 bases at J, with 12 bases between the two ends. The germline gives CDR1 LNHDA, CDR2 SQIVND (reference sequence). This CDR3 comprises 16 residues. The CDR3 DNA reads TGTGCCAGTAGTATAGCCGCGCAGGGGACCTACAATGAGCAGTTCTTC. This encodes CASSIAAQGTYNEQFF. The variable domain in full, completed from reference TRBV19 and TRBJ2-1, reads DGGITQSPKYLFRKEGQNVTLSCEQNLNHDAMYWYRQDPGQGLRLIYYSQIVNDFQKGDIAEGYSVSREKKESFPLTVTSAQKNPTAFYLCASSIAAQGTYNEQFFGPGTRLTVL.

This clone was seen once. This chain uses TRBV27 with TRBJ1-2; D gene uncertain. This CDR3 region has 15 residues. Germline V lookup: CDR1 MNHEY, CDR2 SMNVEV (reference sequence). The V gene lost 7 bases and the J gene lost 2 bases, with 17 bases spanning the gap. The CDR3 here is CASTLRSAGNYGYTF. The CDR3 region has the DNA TGTGCCAGCACCCTAAGGTCGGCGGGCAACTATGGCTACACCTTC.

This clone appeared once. The CDR3 loop reads CASRSTGSQHEQFF. CDR3 sequence (DNA): TGTGCCAGCCGGAGTACGGGTTCTCAGCACGAGCAGTTCTTC. V and J are TRBV13 and TRBJ2-1; D is unclear. In germline, CDR1 is PRHDT, CDR2 FYEKMQ (reference sequence). This CDR3 comprises 14 residues. Trimming removed 8 bases from V and 10 bases from J, with 21 bases in between.

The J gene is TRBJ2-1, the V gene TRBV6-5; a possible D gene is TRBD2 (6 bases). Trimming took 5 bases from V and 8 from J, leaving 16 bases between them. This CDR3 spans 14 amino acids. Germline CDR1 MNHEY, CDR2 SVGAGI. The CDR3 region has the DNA TGTGCCAGCAGTCACGACGCGTCGGGGGATGAGCAGTTCTTC. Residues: CASSHDASGDEQFF.

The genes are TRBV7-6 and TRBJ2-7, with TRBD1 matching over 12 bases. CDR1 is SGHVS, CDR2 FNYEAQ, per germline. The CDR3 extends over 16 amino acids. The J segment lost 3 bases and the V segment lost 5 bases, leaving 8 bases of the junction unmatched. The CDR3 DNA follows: TGTGCCAGCAGCCCGGGACAGGGGGCCGCATACTACGAGCAGTACTTC. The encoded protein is CASSPGQGAAYYEQYF.

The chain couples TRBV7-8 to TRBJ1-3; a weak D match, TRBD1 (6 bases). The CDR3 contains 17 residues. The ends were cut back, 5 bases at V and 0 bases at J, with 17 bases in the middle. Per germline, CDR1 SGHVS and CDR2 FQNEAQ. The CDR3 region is CASSQEGGWPSGNTIYF. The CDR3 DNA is TGTGCCAGCAGCCAAGAGGGGGGGTGGCCCTCTGGAAACACCATATATTTT. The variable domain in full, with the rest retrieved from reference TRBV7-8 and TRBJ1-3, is GAGVSQSPRYKVAKRGQDVALRCDPISGHVSLFWYQQALGQGPEFLTYFQNEAQLDKSGLPSDRFFAERPEGSVSTLKIQRTQQEDSAVYLCASSQEGGWPSGNTIYFGEGSWLTVV.

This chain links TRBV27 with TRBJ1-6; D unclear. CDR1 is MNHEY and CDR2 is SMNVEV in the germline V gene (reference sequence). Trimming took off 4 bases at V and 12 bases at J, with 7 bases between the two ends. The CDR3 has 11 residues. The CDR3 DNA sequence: TGTGCCAGCAGTTATCCCAGACCCCTCCACTTT. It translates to CASSYPRPLHF.

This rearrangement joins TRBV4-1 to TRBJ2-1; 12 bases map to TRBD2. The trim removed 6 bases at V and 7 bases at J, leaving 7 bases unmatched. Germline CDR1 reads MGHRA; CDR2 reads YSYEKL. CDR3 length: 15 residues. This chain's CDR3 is CASSTLAGGPNEQFF. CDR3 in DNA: TGCGCCAGCAGTACGCTAGCGGGGGGGCCGAATGAGCAGTTCTTC.

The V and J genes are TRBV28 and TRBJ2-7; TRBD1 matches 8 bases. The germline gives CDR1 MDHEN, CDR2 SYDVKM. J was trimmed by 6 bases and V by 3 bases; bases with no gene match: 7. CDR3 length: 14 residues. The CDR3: CASSLQGARGEQYF. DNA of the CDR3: TGTGCCAGCAGTTTGCAGGGGGCGCGGGGCGAGCAGTACTTC. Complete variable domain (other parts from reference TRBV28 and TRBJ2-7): DVKVTQSSRYLVKRTGEKVFLECVQDMDHENMFWYRQDPGLGLRLIYFSYDVKMKEKGDIPEGYSVSREKKERFSLILESASTNQTSMYLCASSLQGARGEQYFGPGTRLTVT.

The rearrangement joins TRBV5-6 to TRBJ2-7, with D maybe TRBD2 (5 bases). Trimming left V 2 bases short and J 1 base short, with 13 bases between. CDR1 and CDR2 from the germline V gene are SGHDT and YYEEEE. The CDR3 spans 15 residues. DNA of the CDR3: TGTGCCAGCAGCTTTCGGGCGGGTCTGTCCTACGAGCAGTACTTC. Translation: CASSFRAGLSYEQYF.

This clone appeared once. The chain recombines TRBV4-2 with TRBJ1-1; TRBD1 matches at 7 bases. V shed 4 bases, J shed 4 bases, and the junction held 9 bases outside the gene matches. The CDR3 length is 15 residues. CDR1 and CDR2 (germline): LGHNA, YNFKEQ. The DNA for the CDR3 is TGTGCCAGCAGCCCTTCACAGGGGAGGACCACTGAAGCTTTCTTT. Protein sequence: CASSPSQGRTTEAFF.

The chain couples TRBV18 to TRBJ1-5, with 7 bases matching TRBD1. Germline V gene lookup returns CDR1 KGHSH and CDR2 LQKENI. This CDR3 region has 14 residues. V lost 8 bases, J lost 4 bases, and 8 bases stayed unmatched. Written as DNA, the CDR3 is TGTGCCAGCACGACGGGACAGCCAAATCAGCCCCAGCATTTT. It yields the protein CASTTGQPNQPQHF.